These 12 T cell receptor beta chains were all obtained from the same sample, sequenced in a study of blood T cell repertoires in COVID-19. Measured with immunoSEQ multiplex PCR; TCRdb has only the in-frame clones, and not every one. This sample has over 75,000 clones; 85% to 90% occur once, and the top ten carry around 4.3%. Sequences were obtained from peripheral blood. These receptors all stem from a human donor with COVID-19, enrolled during active disease. The donor label of this sample is uncertain.

The V gene is TRBV7-9, the J gene TRBJ2-5, with 14 bases lining up with TRBD2. CDR3 length: 14 residues. V trimming: 3 bases; J trimming: 9 bases; junction bases outside the gene matches: 3. Per germline, CDR1 SEHNR and CDR2 FQNEAQ (reference sequence). CDR3 amino acids: CASSFGTSGGSQYF. As DNA, the CDR3 is TGTGCCAGCAGCTTTGGGACTAGCGGGGGTTCCCAGTACTTC.

The V call is TRBV29-1, the J call TRBJ2-5; the match to TRBD2 covers 7 bases. Germline V gene lookup returns CDR1 SQVTM and CDR2 ANQGSEA. With V trimmed by 6 bases and J by 5 bases, 6 bases remained unmatched. The length of the CDR3 is 12 residues. Here the CDR3 reads CSVALGGETQYF. As DNA, the CDR3 is TGCAGCGTCGCTCTCGGGGGGGAGACCCAGTACTTC.

V usage is TRBV12-5 and J usage is TRBJ2-1; D perhaps matches TRBD2 (6 bases). The germline gives CDR1 LGHNT, CDR2 FRNRAP. The CDR3 contains 16 residues. V was trimmed by 9 bases and J by 8 bases, leaving 26 bases between them. The CDR3 is CASTVIRDWESYEQFF. Here the CDR3 DNA reads TGTGCTAGCACTGTTATCCGGGACTGGGAGTCGTATGAGCAGTTCTTC.

This clone has only a few counts. The chain employs TRBV28 and TRBJ1-2, with D possibly matching TRBD1 (5 bases). Germline CDR1 MDHEN, CDR2 SYDVKM. The length of the CDR3 is 16 residues. V dropped 5 bases and J dropped 0 bases, with 16 bases sitting between them. Here the CDR3 reads CASSPYLGLTNYGYTF. The CDR3 DNA reads as TGTGCCAGCAGTCCATACTTGGGGCTTACTAACTATGGCTACACCTTC.

The chain couples TRBV5-1 to TRBJ2-7; 9 bases map to TRBD1. Germline CDR1 is SGHRS and CDR2 is YFSETQ. The ends lost 1 base at V and 4 bases at J; junction bases unmatched: 6. The CDR3 is made up of 15 amino acids. CDR3 in amino acids: CASSLFGTGMYEQYF. CDR3 bases: TGCGCCAGCAGCTTGTTCGGGACAGGGATGTACGAGCAGTACTTC.

This chain joins TRBV19 and TRBJ1-6, with D possibly matching TRBD1 (6 bases). V was trimmed by 8 bases and J by 10 bases, leaving 18 bases between them. The CDR3 loop spans 14 amino acids. CDR1 is LNHDA and CDR2 is SQIVND in the germline V gene (reference sequence). The CDR3 loop is CASRPLQGRSPLHF. CDR3 coding DNA: TGTGCCAGTCGACCCTTACAGGGACGCTCACCCCTCCACTTT.

CDR3 in DNA: TGTGCCAGCAGTAGAAGCTTGATCTATGGCTACACCTTC. Its translation: CASSRSLIYGYTF. The chain couples TRBV6-5 to TRBJ1-2, with D unresolved. The CDR3 runs to 13 residues. CDR1 MNHEY and CDR2 SVGAGI come from the germline V gene. V was pared by 5 bases and J by 4 bases, with 11 bases between.

The CDR3 loop is CASSPGGDTAFF. The CDR3 DNA follows: TGTGCCAGCAGCCCCGGGGGTGATACGGCTTTCTTT. The V call is TRBV7-9, the J call TRBJ1-1; D is perhaps TRBD1 (5 bases). The length of the CDR3 is 12 residues. V was pared by 5 bases and J by 11 bases, with 15 bases between. Germline CDR1 SEHNR, CDR2 FQNEAQ (reference sequence). Full variable domain (rest looked up from reference TRBV7-9 and TRBJ1-1): DTGVSQNPRHKITKRGQNVTFRCDPISEHNRLYWYRQTLGQGPEFLTYFQNEAQLEKSRLLSDRFSAERPKGSFSTLEIQRTEQGDSAMYLCASSPGGDTAFFGQGTRLTVV.

This chain joins TRBV29-1 and TRBJ2-7, with 8 bases lining up with TRBD1. CDR1 is SQVTM, CDR2 ANQGSEA, per germline. J gave up 2 bases and V 0 bases, and 6 bases lay outside the gene matches. The CDR3 has 15 amino acids. CDR3 in amino acids: CSVEDRTGGPYEQYF. The CDR3 DNA sequence: TGCAGCGTTGAAGATCGAACAGGGGGTCCCTACGAGCAGTACTTC.

The chain recombines TRBV9 with TRBJ1-3; D possibly corresponds to TRBD1 (5 bases). Germline V lookup: CDR1 SGDLS, CDR2 YYNGEE. Trimming took off 4 bases at V and 2 bases at J, with 13 bases between the two ends. This CDR3 has 15 residues. CDR3 bases: TGTGCCAGCAGCCCAACCCCAGGGACTGGAAACACCATATATTTT. Translated, it gives CASSPTPGTGNTIYF.

This rearrangement joins TRBV28 to TRBJ2-5, with a possible D match to TRBD1 (6 bases). Trimming removed 2 bases from V and 5 bases from J, with 24 bases in between. The CDR3 covers 18 residues. Per germline, CDR1 MDHEN and CDR2 SYDVKM. The CDR3: CASSLLGLGQGLRETQYF. DNA for the CDR3: TGTGCCAGCAGTTTACTTGGTTTGGGGCAGGGGCTAAGGGAGACCCAGTACTTC.

The chain carries TRBV5-1 and TRBJ2-2; 8 nucleotides align to TRBD1. This CDR3 is 16 amino acids long. J was trimmed by 6 bases and V by 4 bases; bases with no gene match: 11. In germline, CDR1 is SGHRS, CDR2 YFSETQ. DNA for the CDR3: TGCGCCAGCAGCCCTACACCCCGGACAGGGCCCGGGGAGCTGTTTTTT. Protein: CASSPTPRTGPGELFF. The variable domain in full, with the rest retrieved from reference TRBV5-1 and TRBJ2-2, is KAGVTQTPRYLIKTRGQQVTLSCSPISGHRSVSWYQQTPGQGLQFLFEYFSETQRNKGNFPGRFSGRQFSNSRSEMNVSTLELGDSALYLCASSPTPRTGPGELFFGEGSRLTVL.